This T cell receptor beta chain was recovered during a study of beta chain features in type 1 diabetes. Germline lookup yields CDR1 SGHDT and CDR2 YYEEEE. The CDR3 spans 15 residues. V gave up 1 base and J gave up 3 bases, with 13 bases separating them. Expressed TCRB transcripts were sequenced after all isolated RNA was converted to cDNA. Only in-frame clones appear in the TCRdb table, and some are missing; sequencing was by immunoSEQ multiplex PCR. The table records 600,000 to 650,000 clones, around 15% of them present only once. The chain uses TRBV5-6 and TRBJ1-1; D is unclear. The sequenced material came from naive CD4+ T cells from blood. The TCR comes from a man aged 18 to 29 in good health. The CDR3 bases are TGTGCCAGCAGCTTGCTAATAACCGTGGACACTGAAGCTTTCTTT. It codes for CASSLLITVDTEAFF.